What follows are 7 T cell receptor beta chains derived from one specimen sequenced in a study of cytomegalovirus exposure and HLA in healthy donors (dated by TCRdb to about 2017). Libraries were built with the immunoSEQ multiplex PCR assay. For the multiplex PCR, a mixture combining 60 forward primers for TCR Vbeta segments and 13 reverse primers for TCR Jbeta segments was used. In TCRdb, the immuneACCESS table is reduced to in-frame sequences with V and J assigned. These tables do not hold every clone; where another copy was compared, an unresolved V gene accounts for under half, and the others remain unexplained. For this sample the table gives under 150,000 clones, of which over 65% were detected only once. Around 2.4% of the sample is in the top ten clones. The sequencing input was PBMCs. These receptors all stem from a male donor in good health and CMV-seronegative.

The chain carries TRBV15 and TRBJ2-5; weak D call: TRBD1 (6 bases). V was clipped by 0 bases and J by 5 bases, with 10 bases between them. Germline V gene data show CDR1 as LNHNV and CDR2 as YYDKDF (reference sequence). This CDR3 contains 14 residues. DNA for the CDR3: TGTGCCACCAGCAGAGAGGGGGCTGGCGAGACCCAGTACTTC. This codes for CATSREGAGETQYF.

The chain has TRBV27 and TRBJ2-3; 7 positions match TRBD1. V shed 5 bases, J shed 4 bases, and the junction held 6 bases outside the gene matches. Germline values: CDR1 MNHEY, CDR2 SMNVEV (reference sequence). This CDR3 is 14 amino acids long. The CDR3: CASSPTGWADTQYF. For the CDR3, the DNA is TGTGCCAGCAGTCCGACAGGGTGGGCAGATACGCAGTATTTT.

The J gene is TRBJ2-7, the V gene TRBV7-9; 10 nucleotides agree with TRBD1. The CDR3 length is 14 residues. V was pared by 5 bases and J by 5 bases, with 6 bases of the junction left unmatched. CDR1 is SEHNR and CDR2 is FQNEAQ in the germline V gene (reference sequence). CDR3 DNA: TGTGCCAGCAGCCCCGGGACAGGGGCCAACGAGCAGTACTTC. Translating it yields CASSPGTGANEQYF.

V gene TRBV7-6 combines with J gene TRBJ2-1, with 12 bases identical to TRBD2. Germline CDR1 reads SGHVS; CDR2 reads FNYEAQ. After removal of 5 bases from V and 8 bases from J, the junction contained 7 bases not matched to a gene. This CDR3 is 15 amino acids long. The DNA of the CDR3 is TGTGCCAGCAGCGAGAGACTAGCGGGAGATCATGAGCAGTTCTTC. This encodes CASSERLAGDHEQFF.

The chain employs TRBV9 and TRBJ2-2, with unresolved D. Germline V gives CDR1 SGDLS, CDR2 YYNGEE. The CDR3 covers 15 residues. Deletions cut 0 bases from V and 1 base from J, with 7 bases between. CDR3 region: CASSVVPLNTGELFF. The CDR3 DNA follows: TGTGCCAGCAGCGTAGTGCCACTGAACACCGGGGAGCTGTTTTTT.

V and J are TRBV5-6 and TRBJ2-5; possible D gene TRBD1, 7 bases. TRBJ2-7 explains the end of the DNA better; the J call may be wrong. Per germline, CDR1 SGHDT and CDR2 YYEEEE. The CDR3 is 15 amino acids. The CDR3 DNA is TGTGCCAGCAGCTGGGCGGGGACAGTATCCTACGAGCAGTACTTC. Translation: CASSWAGTVSYEQYF.

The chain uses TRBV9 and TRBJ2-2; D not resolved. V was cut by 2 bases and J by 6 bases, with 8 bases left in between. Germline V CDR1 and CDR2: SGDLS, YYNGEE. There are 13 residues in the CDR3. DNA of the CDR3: TGTGCCAGCAGCGTTTCCGGTTCCGGGGAGCTGTTTTTT. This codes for CASSVSGSGELFF.